The clone carrying this T cell receptor (beta chain) has more than one count but fewer than ten. This sample is drawn from a study of blood T cell repertoires in COVID-19. Across the study: Acute and convalescent COVID-19 samples came from the United States, Italy and Spain. T cells, B-cell-depleted T cells, or PBMCs supplied cDNA or gDNA.

Germline V gives CDR1 MNHNS, CDR2 SASEGT. With V trimmed by 0 bases and J by 4 bases, 15 bases remained unmatched. The CDR3 consists of 19 residues. Method: immunoSEQ multiplex PCR; TCRdb's copy keeps in-frame clones and lacks some. The table lists approximately 140,000 clones, about nine tenths of them singletons, with more than 2% in the top ten. It was during active infection that Seattle patients were enrolled and then longitudinally followed. The sequenced sample consisted of peripheral blood. The rearrangement links TRBV6-1 to TRBJ2-1, with TRBD2 identical over 7 bases. The sequence was obtained from a human donor with COVID-19, enrolled during active disease. The donor label of this sample is uncertain. The CDR3 reads CASSEALRFEASGYNEQFF. The CDR3 DNA sequence: TGTGCCAGCAGTGAAGCGCTTCGTTTCGAGGCTAGCGGATACAATGAGCAGTTCTTC.